The 20 T cell receptor beta chains listed next were all sequenced from one sample in a study of OX40 agonist ivuxolimab in advanced cancers. The receptor library was made with the immunoSEQ multiplex PCR assay. Here the immuneACCESS table is served through TCRdb, limited to in-frame sequences with V and J called. Missing clones are a known gap in these copies; in checked studies unresolved V genes cover under half, and the rest lacks a known reason. The sample table lists about 80,000 clones, more than 70% of them with a count of one. The ten largest account for 0.76% of the sample. The specimen comprised CD4+ or CD8+ T cells sorted from blood, sampled in a trial of the OX40 agonist ivuxolimab. These receptors originate from an adult with an advanced solid tumor such as melanoma, head and neck, liver or kidney cancer.

The rearrangement links TRBV4-1 to TRBJ1-1; no clear D gene. Germline CDR1 and CDR2: MGHRA and YSYEKL. This CDR3 has 14 residues. Between the trimmed V and J ends, which lost 0 bases and 11 bases, there was a span of 16 bases. The CDR3 loop reads CASSQESATRWAFF. The CDR3 region has the DNA TGCGCCAGCAGCCAAGAATCGGCCACCCGGTGGGCTTTCTTT.

The chain joins TRBV6-1 to TRBJ1-1, with D possibly TRBD1 on 5 matching bases. CDR1 and CDR2 (germline): MNHNS, SASEGT. The CDR3 contains 15 residues. V was pared by 7 bases and J by 3 bases, with 18 bases between. The CDR3 is CASTLNRGKYTEAFF. The CDR3 DNA sequence: TGTGCCAGCACCTTAAACCGGGGCAAATACACTGAAGCTTTCTTT.

This chain uses TRBV2 with TRBJ2-7; TRBD1 or TRBD2 may be the D gene (6 bases each). The CDR3 loop spans 11 amino acids. Looked up from germline, CDR1 is SNHLY and CDR2 is FYNNEI. Trimming pared 6 bases from V and 12 bases from J, leaving 15 bases between. The DNA for the CDR3 is TGTGCCAGCAGCCTCGGACAGACTAGGTACTTC. This translates into CASSLGQTRYF.

The chain joins TRBV18 to TRBJ1-4; D is uncertain. V lost 4 bases, J lost 5 bases, and 8 bases lay in between. The CDR3 loop spans 13 amino acids. Per germline, CDR1 KGHSH and CDR2 LQKENI. CDR3 DNA: TGTGCCAGCTCACGAGCCCGAAATGAAAAACTGTTTTTT. Translated, it gives CASSRARNEKLFF.

V and J are TRBV9 and TRBJ2-1, with TRBD2 identical over 15 bases. The CDR3 runs to 16 residues. In germline, CDR1 is SGDLS, CDR2 YYNGEE. The trim removed 4 bases at V and 8 bases at J, leaving 7 bases unmatched. The CDR3: CASSTRTSGRGDEQFF. Written as DNA, the CDR3 is TGTGCCAGCAGCACCCGGACTAGCGGGAGGGGCGATGAGCAGTTCTTC.

The chain combines TRBV6-5 with TRBJ2-7, with 7 positions matching TRBD1. Germline V gene lookup returns CDR1 MNHEY and CDR2 SVGAGI. The CDR3 contains 15 residues. V lost 7 bases, J lost 0 bases, and 9 bases stayed unmatched. The CDR3 is CASTFGTANSYEQYF. CDR3 coding DNA: TGTGCCAGCACGTTCGGGACAGCCAACTCCTACGAGCAGTACTTC.

V and J are TRBV6-1 and TRBJ1-5; D is possibly TRBD1 (5 bases). In germline, CDR1 is MNHNS, CDR2 SASEGT. The CDR3 has 16 amino acids. With 3 bases removed from V and 6 bases from J, the gap between germline ends came to 18 bases. The CDR3 loop reads CASSDSWTQGRQPQHF. In DNA, the CDR3 is TGTGCCAGCAGTGATTCTTGGACCCAGGGCCGTCAGCCCCAGCATTTT.

The chain joins TRBV11-3 to TRBJ2-6, with a tentative D call TRBD2 (6 bases). The CDR3 extends over 17 amino acids. Germline CDR1 is SGHNT and CDR2 is YENEEA. V gave up 5 bases and J gave up 2 bases, with 16 bases separating them. The CDR3 nucleotides read TGTGCCAGCAGCATATCTGCGGGGCTCACTGGGGCCAACGTCCTGACTTTC. Translated, it gives CASSISAGLTGANVLTF.

The chain uses TRBV4-1 and TRBJ1-2, with D tentatively TRBD1 (6 bases). CDR1 and CDR2 (germline): MGHRA, YSYEKL. The V gene lost 3 bases and the J gene lost 8 bases, with 19 bases spanning the gap. The CDR3 loop spans 15 amino acids. As DNA, the CDR3 is TGCGCCAGCAGCCAGTCCTTCGGGGGACAACGGGGCTACACCTTC. This encodes CASSQSFGGQRGYTF.

The chain is built from TRBV18 and TRBJ1-1, with D uncertain. Germline CDR1 KGHSH, CDR2 LQKENI. The V end was cut by 2 bases, the J end by 1 base, with 2 bases between. This CDR3 has 12 amino acids. The CDR3 loop is CASSPANTEAFF. DNA for the CDR3: TGTGCCAGCTCACCAGCGAACACTGAAGCTTTCTTT. The whole variable domain, remainder taken from reference TRBV18 and TRBJ1-1, is NAGVMQNPRHLVRRRGQEARLRCSPMKGHSHVYWYRQLPEEGLKFMVYLQKENIIDESGMPKERFSAEFPKEGPSILRIQQVVRGDSAAYFCASSPANTEAFFGQGTRLTVV.

The chain carries TRBV5-6 and TRBJ1-1; D uncertain. This CDR3 is built from 12 residues. The germline V gene has CDR1 SGHDT and CDR2 YYEEEE. Trimming stripped 7 bases from V and 4 bases from J, with 11 bases between. Written as DNA, the CDR3 is TGTGCCAGCTTCCGGGGAAGCACTGAAGCTTTCTTT. Amino acid sequence: CASFRGSTEAFF.

The rearrangement uses TRBV6-5 and TRBJ2-7, with no clear D. Germline-derived CDR1 and CDR2 are MNHEY and SVGAGI. Trimming removed 7 bases from V and 3 bases from J, with 4 bases in between. This CDR3 region has 10 residues. The CDR3 protein is CASTLYEQYF. DNA of the CDR3: TGTGCCAGCACCCTCTACGAGCAGTACTTC.

The DNA of the CDR3 is TGCGCCAGCAGCCAGGGGACTAGGGGCGGAGATACGCAGTATTTT. It encodes CASSQGTRGGDTQYF. The V gene is TRBV4-3, the J gene TRBJ2-3; 8 bases are shared with TRBD2. The germline V gene has CDR1 LGHNA and CDR2 YSLEER. The CDR3 length is 15 residues. V was clipped by 3 bases and J by 5 bases; unmatched bases: 7.

V and J are TRBV7-8 and TRBJ1-1; possible D gene TRBD1, 5 bases. This CDR3 comprises 14 residues. V shed 4 bases and J shed 4 bases, with 13 bases lying between them. Germline V gene sequence: CDR1 SGHVS, CDR2 FQNEAQ. The CDR3 sequence: CASSSQGGGTEAFF. The DNA of the CDR3 is TGTGCCAGCAGCTCTCAGGGTGGCGGCACTGAAGCTTTCTTT.

This chain uses TRBV4-1 with TRBJ2-7; perhaps D is TRBD1 or TRBD2 (6 bases each). The CDR3 loop spans 15 amino acids. Germline lookup yields CDR1 MGHRA and CDR2 YSYEKL. The germline V and J ends were trimmed by 1 base and 3 bases, with 13 bases remaining between them. In DNA form, the CDR3 reads TGCGCCAGCAGCCAAGTGGGGGGCAGGGACTACGAGCAGTACTTC. Translated: CASSQVGGRDYEQYF.

The chain's CDR3 is CASRSGQGLDSPLHF. CDR3 coding DNA: TGTGCCAGTAGATCAGGGCAGGGTCTCGATTCACCCCTCCACTTT. The rearrangement uses TRBV19 and TRBJ1-6; TRBD1 might be the D (5 bases). This CDR3 region has 15 residues. With 6 bases removed from V and 8 bases from J, the gap between germline ends came to 17 bases. CDR1 is LNHDA, CDR2 SQIVND, per germline (reference sequence).

The rearrangement joins TRBV27 to TRBJ2-7, with D perhaps assigned TRBD1 or TRBD2 (5 bases each). CDR3 length: 13 amino acids. Germline CDR1 MNHEY, CDR2 SMNVEV (reference sequence). V was cut by 5 bases and J by 4 bases, with 12 bases left in between. This CDR3 is CASSPRDGYEQYF. Here the CDR3 DNA reads TGTGCCAGCAGTCCTAGGGACGGGTACGAGCAGTACTTC.

This sequence joins TRBV5-1 and TRBJ1-3; 8 nucleotides agree with TRBD1. This CDR3 has 14 residues. V lost 4 bases to trimming and J lost 2 bases; unmatched junction nucleotides: 2. Germline loops: CDR1 SGHRS, CDR2 YFSETQ. DNA for the CDR3: TGCGCCAGCAGCCCGGACAGGGCTGGAAACACCATATATTTT. As protein: CASSPDRAGNTIYF.

In regard to this clone: A read error may produce the germline difference seen at one junction end. This sequence joins TRBV7-7 and TRBJ1-5; no clear D. This CDR3 spans 12 amino acids. Germline CDR1 SSHAT, CDR2 FNYEAQ (reference sequence). The CDR3 DNA follows: TGTGCTAGCACCAAGGGCGATCAGCCCCAGCATTTT. Protein sequence: CASTKGDQPQHF.

The chain joins TRBV5-1 to TRBJ1-2; 7 nucleotides align to TRBD1. V was pared by 4 bases and J by 7 bases, with 7 bases of the junction left unmatched. This CDR3 is built from 13 residues. Per the germline V gene, CDR1 is SGHRS and CDR2 is YFSETQ. The chain's CDR3 is CASSPGTEGGYTF. DNA for the CDR3: TGCGCCAGCAGCCCCGGGACAGAAGGTGGCTACACCTTC.